These T cell receptor beta chains were read from a single sample in a study of T cells in Graves' hyperthyroidism and ophthalmopathy. TCRdb reprocessed the multiplex PCR reads with MiXCR, giving one entry per CDR3 protein. The sample yields about 640,000 distinct CDR3 sequences, about 45% seen once. The sequenced sample consisted of peripheral blood or thyroid tissue (not recorded which). The origin of the receptors is an adult man with Graves' disease, either hyperthyroidism or ophthalmopathy (not recorded which). CDR3s include the opening cysteine and the closing phenylalanine or tryptophan. D genes are given only for firm matches. Clone size is not always given. Where it is, it says once, few, many or a class for expanded clones.

D gene: NA; J gene: TRBJ1-1; clone size: NA; V gene: TRBV7-2; CDR3 DNA: TGTGCCAGCAGCTTAGGGCCCCAGCAGGACACTGAAGCTTTCTTT; CDR3 protein: CASSLGPQQDTEAFF
D gene: NA; J gene: TRBJ1-2; clone size: NA; V gene: TRBV5-1; CDR3 DNA: TGCGCCAGCAGCTTGTTTGAGACCCCGAACTATGGCTACACCTTC; CDR3 protein: CASSLFETPNYGYTF
D gene: NA; J gene: TRBJ1-2; clone size: once; V gene: TRBV2; CDR3 DNA: TGTGCCAGCAGTTTATCGTGGGGAAACTATGGCTACACCTTC; CDR3 protein: CASSLSWGNYGYTF
D gene: NA; J gene: TRBJ2-7; clone size: many; V gene: TRBV10-3; CDR3 DNA: TGTGCCATCAGTGGGGGCGAAGGCTACGAGCAGTACTTC; CDR3 protein: CAISGGEGYEQYF
D gene: NA; J gene: TRBJ2-5; clone size: many; V gene: TRBV7-9; CDR3 DNA: TGTGCCAGCAGCTTAGACGGGAGAGAGACCCAGTACTTC; CDR3 protein: CASSLDGRETQYF
D gene: NA; J gene: TRBJ1-5; clone size: many; V gene: TRBV2; CDR3 DNA: TGTGCCAGCAGTGGACAGGAGGAACAGCCCCAGCATTTT; CDR3 protein: CASSGQEEQPQHF
D gene: NA; J gene: TRBJ1-2; clone size: many; V gene: TRBV9; CDR3 DNA: TGTGCCAGCAGCGTAGATCGTTCTTATGGCTACACCTTC; CDR3 protein: CASSVDRSYGYTF
D gene: NA; J gene: TRBJ1-1; clone size: NA; V gene: TRBV6-5; CDR3 DNA: TGTGCCAGCAGCTGGCGGACAGCAAACACTGAAGCTTTCTTT; CDR3 protein: CASSWRTANTEAFF
D gene: NA; J gene: TRBJ1-5; clone size: NA; V gene: TRBV7-2; CDR3 DNA: TGTGCCGGCAGGGAAGGGACCCGAGTGTTGGGCAATCAGCCCCAGCATTTT; CDR3 protein: CAGREGTRVLGNQPQHF
D gene: NA; J gene: TRBJ1-2; clone size: many; V gene: TRBV2; CDR3 DNA: TGTGCCAGCAGTGATTCGGGTGGCTACACCTTC; CDR3 protein: CASSDSGGYTF
D gene: NA; J gene: TRBJ2-6; clone size: many; V gene: TRBV20-1; CDR3 DNA: TGCAGCATATCCTCTGGGGCCAACGTCCTGACTTTC; CDR3 protein: CSISSGANVLTF
D gene: NA; J gene: TRBJ1-1; clone size: NA; V gene: TRBV7-9; CDR3 DNA: TGTGCCAGCAGCTTAGCGCAAGGTCAGAACACTGAAGCTTTCTTT; CDR3 protein: CASSLAQGQNTEAFF
D gene: TRBD1; J gene: TRBJ1-5; clone size: few; V gene: TRBV2; CDR3 DNA: TGTGCCAGCAGCCAACAGGGGCCCGGCGGCCAGCCCCAGCATTTT; CDR3 protein: CASSQQGPGGQPQHF
D gene: NA; J gene: TRBJ1-3; clone size: NA; V gene: TRBV10-2; CDR3 DNA: TGCGCCAGCAGACTTGACGGGAGGTACACCATATATTTT; CDR3 protein: CASRLDGRYTIYF
D gene: TRBD1; J gene: TRBJ1-2; clone size: few; V gene: TRBV5-4; CDR3 DNA: TGTGCCAGCAGCCCGGGAGGACAGGGCTGGGGCTACACCTTC; CDR3 protein: CASSPGGQGWGYTF
D gene: NA; J gene: TRBJ2-5; clone size: NA; V gene: TRBV2; CDR3 DNA: TGTGCCAGCAGTGAAGTGCGTGGTGGCGGGCAGTACTTC; CDR3 protein: CASSEVRGGGQYF
D gene: TRBD1; J gene: TRBJ1-1; clone size: few; V gene: TRBV2; CDR3 DNA: TGTGCCAGCAGTAGCCCGACAGGGATGACGAACACTGAAGCTTTCTTT; CDR3 protein: CASSSPTGMTNTEAFF
D gene: NA; J gene: TRBJ1-5; clone size: NA; V gene: TRBV9; CDR3 DNA: TGTGCCAGCAGCGTAGTTGGGACAAAATGGGGGCCCAATCAGCCCCAGCATTTT; CDR3 protein: CASSVVGTKWGPNQPQHF
D gene: NA; J gene: TRBJ2-7; clone size: NA; V gene: TRBV7-9; CDR3 DNA: TGCGCCAGCAGCCAAATATGGGGGGTCTCCTACGAGCAGTACTTC; CDR3 protein: CASSQIWGVSYEQYF
D gene: TRBD1; J gene: TRBJ1-2; clone size: few; V gene: TRBV7-9; CDR3 DNA: TGTGCCAGCAGCTTAACAGGGGGACCTATGGATGGCTACACCTTC; CDR3 protein: CASSLTGGPMDGYTF
D gene: TRBD1; J gene: TRBJ1-1; clone size: many; V gene: TRBV29-1; CDR3 DNA: TGCAGCGTTGTTACAGGGGGCACTGAAGCTTTCTTT; CDR3 protein: CSVVTGGTEAFF
D gene: NA; J gene: TRBJ1-4; clone size: NA; V gene: TRBV25-1; CDR3 DNA: TGTGCCAGCAGTGAATGGGGCAGCGGTGAAAAACTGTTTTTT; CDR3 protein: CASSEWGSGEKLFF
D gene: TRBD2; J gene: TRBJ2-7; clone size: NA; V gene: TRBV12-3/TRBV12-4; CDR3 DNA: TGTGCCAGCAGCCTAGCGGGAGGGCCAGACGAGCAGTACTTC; CDR3 protein: CASSLAGGPDEQYF
D gene: NA; J gene: TRBJ1-1; clone size: NA; V gene: TRBV20-1; CDR3 DNA: TGCAGTGCTAGAGATAGCGGATTTGAAGCTTTCTTT; CDR3 protein: CSARDSGFEAFF
D gene: TRBD1; J gene: TRBJ1-5; clone size: few; V gene: TRBV19; CDR3 DNA: TGTGCCAGTAGTATCAGTGACAGGGGCAATCAGCCCCAGCATTTT; CDR3 protein: CASSISDRGNQPQHF
D gene: NA; J gene: TRBJ2-7; clone size: few; V gene: TRBV2; CDR3 DNA: TGTGCCAGCAGTTTGCGGGACAGTGCTACCTACGAGCAGTACTTC; CDR3 protein: CASSLRDSATYEQYF
D gene: NA; J gene: TRBJ1-6; clone size: NA; V gene: TRBV7-8; CDR3 DNA: TGTGCCAGCAGCTTAGCTACAGTGACTTCACCCCTCCACTTT; CDR3 protein: CASSLATVTSPLHF
D gene: NA; J gene: TRBJ1-1; clone size: NA; V gene: TRBV2; CDR3 DNA: TGTGCCAGCAGTTACTCAGGGATGGACACTGAAGCTTTCTTT; CDR3 protein: CASSYSGMDTEAFF
D gene: TRBD1; J gene: TRBJ1-1; clone size: NA; V gene: TRBV10-1; CDR3 DNA: TGCGCCAGCAATCTTTCGGACAGGGCTGGCACTGAAGCTTTCTTT; CDR3 protein: CASNLSDRAGTEAFF
D gene: TRBD1; J gene: TRBJ1-5; clone size: NA; V gene: TRBV12-3/TRBV12-4; CDR3 DNA: TGTGCCAACAGTTTAGCGCGCACAGGGGAAGGTCAGCCCCAGCATTTT; CDR3 protein: CANSLARTGEGQPQHF
D gene: NA; J gene: TRBJ1-6; clone size: NA; V gene: TRBV13; CDR3 DNA: TGTGCCAGCAGCCAAACCAGAAATAATTCACCCCTCCACTTT; CDR3 protein: CASSQTRNNSPLHF
D gene: NA; J gene: TRBJ1-2; clone size: NA; V gene: TRBV29-1; CDR3 DNA: TGCAGCACGGGACCTACCTATGGCTACACCTTC; CDR3 protein: CSTGPTYGYTF
D gene: NA; J gene: TRBJ1-2; clone size: few; V gene: TRBV9; CDR3 DNA: TGTGCCAGCAGCGTAGGGGCAGGGAGAGACTATGGCTACACCTTC; CDR3 protein: CASSVGAGRDYGYTF
D gene: NA; J gene: TRBJ2-5; clone size: few; V gene: TRBV19; CDR3 DNA: TGTGCCAGTAGTATCTCCGGGAGTGGGGGGGAGACCCAGTACTTC; CDR3 protein: CASSISGSGGETQYF
D gene: NA; J gene: TRBJ1-1; clone size: many; V gene: TRBV29-1; CDR3 DNA: TGCAGCGTTGACAGGGCGGACACTGAAGCTTTCTTT; CDR3 protein: CSVDRADTEAFF
D gene: NA; J gene: TRBJ1-2; clone size: NA; V gene: TRBV6-6; CDR3 DNA: TGTGCCAGCAGTGAAAAAAGTGTTCGGGGCTACACCTTC; CDR3 protein: CASSEKSVRGYTF
D gene: TRBD1; J gene: TRBJ1-5; clone size: NA; V gene: TRBV7-9; CDR3 DNA: TGTGCCAGCAGCAGCTCCAGGGGGTTTCAGCCCCAGCATTTT; CDR3 protein: CASSSSRGFQPQHF
D gene: NA; J gene: TRBJ1-5; clone size: NA; V gene: TRBV5-1; CDR3 DNA: TGCGCCAGCAGCTTGGATACGGAATATAGCAATCAGCCCCAGCATTTT; CDR3 protein: CASSLDTEYSNQPQHF
D gene: TRBD1; J gene: TRBJ2-2; clone size: many; V gene: TRBV24-1; CDR3 DNA: TGTGCCACCAGCGGGACAGCCCCGAACACCGGGGAGCTGTTTTTT; CDR3 protein: CATSGTAPNTGELFF
D gene: TRBD1; J gene: TRBJ2-7; clone size: NA; V gene: TRBV20-1; CDR3 DNA: TGCAGTGCCGAAGATGGGTTGAGACAGGGGTCCTACGAGCAGTACTTC; CDR3 protein: CSAEDGLRQGSYEQYF
D gene: NA; J gene: TRBJ2-2; clone size: NA; V gene: TRBV7-9; CDR3 DNA: TGTGCCAGCAGCTTAATCTTCGGGGAGCTGTTTTTT; CDR3 protein: CASSLIFGELFF
D gene: TRBD1; J gene: TRBJ1-3; clone size: once; V gene: TRBV2; CDR3 DNA: TGTGCCAGCAGTTTCGGGACAGGGTCTGGAAACACCATATATTTT; CDR3 protein: CASSFGTGSGNTIYF
D gene: TRBD2; J gene: TRBJ2-5; clone size: few; V gene: TRBV12-3/TRBV12-4; CDR3 DNA: TGTGCCAGCAGTACAGCTTTGGCGGGAGGGCCCCAGACCCAGTACTTC; CDR3 protein: CASSTALAGGPQTQYF
D gene: NA; J gene: TRBJ1-3; clone size: few; V gene: TRBV5-1; CDR3 DNA: TGCGCCAGCAGCTTGGACAGGGTTGCTGGAAACACCATATATTTT; CDR3 protein: CASSLDRVAGNTIYF
D gene: TRBD1; J gene: TRBJ1-1; clone size: NA; V gene: TRBV19; CDR3 DNA: TGTGCCAGTAGTGTTAAACAGGGGATGAACACTGAAGCTTTCTTT; CDR3 protein: CASSVKQGMNTEAFF
D gene: NA; J gene: TRBJ2-7; clone size: NA; V gene: TRBV29-1; CDR3 DNA: TGCAGCAGTGAAGGCGGGACGCCCTACGAGCAGTACTTC; CDR3 protein: CSSEGGTPYEQYF
D gene: TRBD1; J gene: TRBJ1-2; clone size: many; V gene: TRBV19; CDR3 DNA: TGTGCCAGTAGTGCGCCGGGACAGTTATATGGCTACACCTTC; CDR3 protein: CASSAPGQLYGYTF
D gene: NA; J gene: TRBJ2-5; clone size: NA; V gene: TRBV12-3/TRBV12-4; CDR3 DNA: TGTGCCAGCAGCCGAGGACTCGCCCAAGAGACCCAGTACTTC; CDR3 protein: CASSRGLAQETQYF
D gene: NA; J gene: TRBJ1-6; clone size: many; V gene: TRBV7-2; CDR3 DNA: TGTGCCAGCATCCGGACATTTTCCTATAATTCACCCCTCCACTTT; CDR3 protein: CASIRTFSYNSPLHF
D gene: NA; J gene: TRBJ1-5; clone size: many; V gene: TRBV11-2; CDR3 DNA: TGTGCCAGCAGCCTAGAGGTGGGAAGAGGCAATCAGCCCCAGCATTTT; CDR3 protein: CASSLEVGRGNQPQHF
D gene: NA; J gene: TRBJ2-6; clone size: many; V gene: TRBV9; CDR3 DNA: TGTGCCAGCAGCGGTTTCTCTGGGGCCAACGTCCTGACTTTC; CDR3 protein: CASSGFSGANVLTF
D gene: TRBD1; J gene: TRBJ1-2; clone size: many; V gene: TRBV29-1; CDR3 DNA: TGCAGCGTTGATGCCAGGGGGTATGGCTACACCTTC; CDR3 protein: CSVDARGYGYTF
D gene: NA; J gene: TRBJ1-6; clone size: many; V gene: TRBV11-2; CDR3 DNA: TGTGCCAGCAGCTTTACGGAAGCACCCCTCCACTTT; CDR3 protein: CASSFTEAPLHF
D gene: TRBD1; J gene: TRBJ2-5; clone size: once; V gene: TRBV11-2; CDR3 DNA: TGTGCCAGCAGCCCCCAGGGGGCGGGGGAGACCCAGTACTTC; CDR3 protein: CASSPQGAGETQYF
D gene: TRBD1; J gene: TRBJ1-2; clone size: NA; V gene: TRBV20-1; CDR3 DNA: TGCAGTGCTAGAGGACGGGCGGGGACAGGGAGAGGCTACACCTTC; CDR3 protein: CSARGRAGTGRGYTF